This TCR beta chain originates from a study of blood T cell repertoires in COVID-19. In the study overall: T cells, B-cell-depleted T cells, or PBMCs supplied cDNA or gDNA.

Germline-derived CDR1 and CDR2 are MNHEY and SVGAGI. V dropped 5 bases and J dropped 0 bases, with 11 bases sitting between them. This CDR3 is 15 amino acids long. Source study methods: Scientists estimated how many nucleated cells there were by amplifying reference gene primers. Assay used: immunoSEQ multiplex PCR; TCRdb lists only in-frame clones, some missing. The D gene and trimming were derived from the DNA, and the V and J assignments and clone size from that table. The sample consists of 200,000 to 250,000 clones, about 90% of them appearing once. One Seattle source followed patients from active infection through their disease course.

Sequenced input: peripheral blood. The chain joins TRBV6-5 to TRBJ1-5; D remains unclear. This receptor was identified in a man aged 55 to 69 with COVID-19, enrolled during active disease. CDR3 residues: CASSTRQHSNQPQHF. The CDR3 DNA follows: TGTGCCAGCAGTACCCGACAACATAGCAATCAGCCCCAGCATTTT.